One sample yielded the 20 T cell receptor beta chains listed below, sequenced in a study of T-cell reconstitution after alpha-beta-depleted transplantation in children. TCRbeta library preparation incorporated unique molecular identifiers. TCRdb independently ran MiXCR on the PCR reads; one entry per CDR3 protein. The sample lists 900,000 or so distinct CDR3 sequences, roughly 15% occurring once. The sequencing here drew on PBMCs, mostly from graft donor cells, taken 360 days after TCRalphabeta/CD19-depleted stem cell transplant. These receptors came from a male patient between 5 and 17 years old who had a stem cell transplant for acute lymphoblastic leukemia, so the T cells may come from the graft donor.

This chain uses TRBV6-2 or TRBV6-3 with TRBJ2-2; 10 nucleotides align to TRBD2. The V and J ends lost 4 bases and 9 bases, in that order; junction bases with no gene match: 8. Germline V gives CDR1 MNHEY, CDR2 SVGEGT. The CDR3 covers 15 residues. CDR3 sequence (DNA): TGTGCCAGCAGTTTCCTAGCGGGAGCGTTCCGGGAGCTGTTTTTT. It is translated as CASSFLAGAFRELFF.

In its sample, this clonotype was seen once. The chain employs TRBV7-9 and TRBJ2-7, with TRBD1 matching over 10 bases. The CDR3 has 14 amino acids. V was clipped by 5 bases and J by 9 bases; unmatched bases: 10. The germline V gene encodes CDR1 SEHNR and CDR2 FQNEAQ (reference sequence). In DNA, the CDR3 is TGTGCCAGCAGCCCCCTCGGGACAGGGGACGGGCAGTACTTC. As protein: CASSPLGTGDGQYF.

This chain uses TRBV5-1 with TRBJ2-1, with 8 bases aligning to TRBD1. The CDR3 sequence is 16 residues long. CDR1 and CDR2 (germline): SGHRS, YFSETQ. V trimming: 1 base; J trimming: 3 bases; junction bases outside the gene matches: 6. Here the CDR3 reads CASSLQAGGYYNEQFF. CDR3 bases: TGCGCCAGCAGCTTGCAAGCAGGGGGCTACTACAATGAGCAGTTCTTC.

This clonotype has ten or more counts. The chain carries TRBV9 and TRBJ2-1; possibly TRBD1 for D (5 bases). V lost 3 bases to trimming and J lost 4 bases, with 11 bases between them. Per the germline V gene, CDR1 is SGDLS and CDR2 is YYNGEE. The CDR3 extends over 14 amino acids. The CDR3 protein is CASSALGAYNEQFF. The CDR3 DNA is TGTGCCAGCAGCGCGCTAGGGGCGTACAATGAGCAGTTCTTC.

The rearrangement links TRBV5-1 to TRBJ2-7, with 16 bases lining up with TRBD2. Germline CDR1 is SGHRS and CDR2 is YFSETQ. With 4 bases clipped from V and 11 bases from J, the junction kept 9 bases outside the gene matches. The CDR3 extends over 15 amino acids. The CDR3: CASSPPGLAGGKEYF. CDR3 coding DNA: TGCGCCAGCAGCCCTCCGGGACTAGCGGGAGGGAAGGAGTACTTC.

This clonotype was counted between two and nine times. This rearrangement joins TRBV5-5 to TRBJ1-4; 7 bases align to TRBD1. Germline lookup yields CDR1 SGHKS and CDR2 YYEKEE (reference sequence). After removal of 4 bases from V and 7 bases from J, the junction contained 7 bases not matched to a gene. The CDR3 is made up of 14 amino acids. The CDR3 reads CASSGPTGVEKLFF. DNA for the CDR3: TGTGCCAGCAGCGGCCCCACAGGGGTTGAAAAACTGTTTTTT.

The chain uses TRBV6-5 and TRBJ2-7; maybe TRBD1 (5 bases). CDR1 and CDR2 (germline): MNHEY, SVGAGI. Trimming took off 1 base at V and 2 bases at J, with 15 bases between the two ends. The CDR3 contains 16 residues. The CDR3 here is CASSYFPDIEPYEQYF. Here the CDR3 DNA reads TGTGCCAGCAGTTACTTCCCGGACATTGAGCCCTACGAGCAGTACTTC.

J is TRBJ1-1 and V is TRBV12-3 or TRBV12-4; D possibly corresponds to TRBD1 (6 bases). The CDR3 consists of 16 residues. The V and J ends lost 6 bases and 1 base respectively, with 18 bases between them. CDR3 in amino acids: CASSPRGGRANTEAFF. As DNA, the CDR3 is TGTGCCAGCAGCCCCCGAGGGGGAAGGGCGAACACTGAAGCTTTCTTT.

The chain is built from TRBV7-9 and TRBJ2-7, with 10 bases that match TRBD2. This CDR3 is built from 16 residues. The trim removed 5 bases at V and 3 bases at J, leaving 10 bases unmatched. The V gene's germline CDR1 is SEHNR and CDR2 FQNEAQ (reference sequence). DNA of the CDR3: TGTGCCAGCAGCCCTCTACAAGCGGGAGGGGTCTACGAGCAGTACTTC. It encodes CASSPLQAGGVYEQYF.

In this sample, this clonotype turned up a few times. The J gene is TRBJ1-2, the V gene TRBV7-9; no reliable D call. V lost 0 bases to trimming and J lost 5 bases, with 10 bases between them. CDR1 is SEHNR and CDR2 is FQNEAQ in the germline V gene (reference sequence). There are 14 residues in the CDR3. This chain's CDR3 is CASSLAGPYYGYTF. The CDR3 nucleotides read TGTGCCAGCAGCTTAGCAGGTCCCTATTATGGCTACACCTTC.

The V call is TRBV20-1, the J call TRBJ1-2; TRBD1 matches 7 bases. Unmatched junction bases numbered 9, after V lost 6 bases and J lost 5 bases. The CDR3 spans 13 residues. The germline CDR1 and CDR2 sequences are DFQATT and SNEGSKA (reference sequence). The CDR3 bases are TGCAGTGCCACGGGACAGAGACTGTATGGCTACACCTTC. Protein sequence: CSATGQRLYGYTF.

There are a few counts of this clonotype. This chain uses TRBV11-1 with TRBJ2-4, with 10 bases lining up with TRBD2. Germline lookup yields CDR1 SGHAT and CDR2 FQDESV (reference sequence). V lost 3 bases and J lost 1; bases outside the gene matches: 9. The CDR3 is 18 residues long. Written as DNA, the CDR3 is TGTGCCAGCAGCTTCCAAGCGGGAGGGCCGACGGCCAAAAACATTCAGTACTTC. This codes for CASSFQAGGPTAKNIQYF.

This clonotype turned up a few times. The chain recombines TRBV7-9 with TRBJ1-4; D is undetermined. The germline CDR1 and CDR2 sequences are SEHNR and FQNEAQ (reference sequence). The CDR3 loop spans 13 amino acids. V was trimmed by 8 bases and J by 4 bases, leaving 11 bases between them. In nucleotides, the CDR3 is TGTGCCAGCGGGCGGACGCTTAATGAAAAACTGTTTTTT. It encodes CASGRTLNEKLFF. The variable domain in full, completed from reference TRBV7-9 and TRBJ1-4, reads DTGVSQNPRHKITKRGQNVTFRCDPISEHNRLYWYRQTLGQGPEFLTYFQNEAQLEKSRLLSDRFSAERPKGSFSTLEIQRTEQGDSAMYLCASGRTLNEKLFFGSGTQLSVL.

The genes are TRBV5-1 and TRBJ2-3; 10 bases agree with TRBD2. Germline V gives CDR1 SGHRS, CDR2 YFSETQ. The CDR3 consists of 17 residues. The junction had 6 bases not matched to a gene; V was cut back by 0 bases and J by 2 bases. As DNA, the CDR3 is TGCGCCAGCAGCTTGGTTGGCAGCGGGAGGGCCACAGATACGCAGTATTTT. Translation gives CASSLVGSGRATDTQYF.

This clonotype was recorded many times. The rearrangement uses TRBV12-3 or TRBV12-4 and TRBJ2-3, with 9 nucleotides matching TRBD2. The CDR3 is 16 residues long. With 2 bases clipped from V and 6 bases from J, the junction kept 9 bases outside the gene matches. The DNA of the CDR3 is TGTGCCAGCAGTTTAAGGGCTAGCGGGACGGGGGATACGCAGTATTTT. Its translation: CASSLRASGTGDTQYF.

This clonotype was counted only a few times. The V gene is TRBV29-1, the J gene TRBJ1-4; D is unclear. The CDR3 spans 16 residues. The germline V and J ends were trimmed by 5 bases and 0 bases, with 16 bases remaining between them. Germline V gene data show CDR1 as SQVTM and CDR2 as ANQGSEA. DNA for the CDR3: TGCAGCGTTACGGGCCGAGGTGGGACAACTAATGAAAAACTGTTTTTT. This gives the protein CSVTGRGGTTNEKLFF.

There are a few counts of this clonotype. The rearrangement uses TRBV12-3 or TRBV12-4 and TRBJ2-7, with D uncertain. Between the trimmed V and J ends, which lost 4 bases and 7 bases, there was a span of 8 bases. The CDR3 consists of 11 residues. CDR3 DNA sequence: TGTGCCAGCAGTTATGGTAGTGAGCAGTACTTC. Its protein is CASSYGSEQYF.

The CDR3 DNA reads TGCGCCAGCAGCCTTGGACGGTGGGACCCAGCCAAAAACATTCAGTACTTC. Its protein is CASSLGRWDPAKNIQYF. The V gene is TRBV5-1, the J gene TRBJ2-4; D tentatively fits TRBD1 or TRBD2 (5 bases each). This CDR3 has 17 residues. V was shortened by 4 bases and J by 0 bases, with 17 bases between the two germline ends. Germline CDR1 reads SGHRS; CDR2 reads YFSETQ.

The chain carries TRBV11-2 and TRBJ2-1; 9 bases match TRBD2. The length of the CDR3 is 16 residues. V lost 5 bases and J lost 7; bases outside the gene matches: 12. Per the germline V gene, CDR1 is SGHAT and CDR2 is FQNNGV. CDR3 coding DNA: TGTGCCAGCAGCCCCCTAGGCGGGAGGGCGATAAATGAGCAGTTCTTC. Residues: CASSPLGGRAINEQFF.

This clonotype was observed a handful of times. This rearrangement joins TRBV7-8 to TRBJ1-1; D ambiguous. Germline CDR1 SGHVS, CDR2 FQNEAQ. The CDR3 consists of 16 residues. V was shortened by 1 base and J by 5 bases, with 17 bases between the two germline ends. CDR3 sequence (DNA): TGTGCCAGCAGCTTAGTGGGTATGGGATCGAGGACTGAAGCTTTCTTT. Translation gives CASSLVGMGSRTEAFF.